These T cell receptor beta chains were read from a single sample in a study of vaccination and CD4 T cells after COVID-19. No cognate antigen is known for these TCRs. TCRdb processed the PCR reads anew with MiXCR; each CDR3 protein has one entry. The repertoire consists of 5,000 to 7,000 distinct CDR3 sequences, with around 35% occurring once and the leading ten covering less than 30%. Sequencing used CD4+ T cells from blood, cultured in vitro. These receptors were taken from a human donor in good health. CDR3s include the opening cysteine and the closing phenylalanine or tryptophan. The order of the fields is clone size, V gene, J gene, D gene, CDR3 protein, CDR3 DNA. The D gene is left open where the match is weak. Expanded clones are given a class, and other clones once, few, many or no size at all.

>few|TRBV6-5|TRBJ1-1|TRBD1
CASSYSKGAGGEAFF
TGTGCCAGCAGTTACTCGAAGGGTGCAGGGGGGGAAGCTTTCTTT
>-|TRBV20-1|TRBJ1-2|-
CSASRTDYGYTF
TGCAGTGCTTCCCGGACAGACTATGGCTACACCTTC
>few|TRBV19|TRBJ2-2|-
CASSIQGGLNGELFF
TGTGCCAGTAGTATTCAGGGGGGGTTAAACGGGGAGCTGTTTTTT
>few|TRBV6-2/TRBV6-3|TRBJ2-1|-
CASTIDSYNEQFF
TGTGCCAGCACTATTGACAGCTACAATGAGCAGTTCTTC
>-|TRBV19|TRBJ2-7|TRBD2
CASSIASGGAGAYEQYF
TGTGCCAGTAGTATAGCGAGCGGGGGGGCCGGGGCGTACGAGCAGTACTTC
>-|TRBV6-4|TRBJ2-1|TRBD2
CASSILAGDSYNEQFF
TGTGCCAGCTCCATACTAGCGGGGGACTCCTACAATGAGCAGTTCTTC
>few|TRBV24-1|TRBJ1-5|TRBD1
CATSSGQGDQPQHF
TGTGCCACCAGTTCCGGACAGGGCGATCAGCCCCAGCATTTT
>-|TRBV5-1|TRBJ1-1|-
CASSLLSDTEAFF
TGCGCCAGCAGCTTGCTGTCTGACACTGAAGCTTTCTTT
>-|TRBV27|TRBJ1-2|TRBD1
CASSLSGTGVGFSRGYTF
TGTGCCAGCAGTTTATCGGGGACAGGGGTCGGATTCTCGCGGGGCTACACCTTC
>few|TRBV7-3|TRBJ1-2|TRBD1
CASTPGPGQYGYTF
TGTGCCAGCACCCCCGGTCCGGGACAGTACGGCTACACCTTC
>-|TRBV5-5|TRBJ1-5|TRBD1
CASSLDVGGPDQPQHF
TGTGCCAGCAGCTTGGACGTAGGGGGCCCCGATCAGCCCCAGCATTTT
>few|TRBV7-3|TRBJ2-7|TRBD2
CASSSSGGPVDEQYF
TGTGCCAGCAGCAGTAGCGGGGGCCCAGTCGACGAGCAGTACTTC
>-|TRBV11-3|TRBJ2-3|-
CASSLSRGADGDTQYF
TGTGCCAGCAGCTTATCCCGGGGAGCAGACGGGGATACGCAGTATTTT
>few|TRBV29-1|TRBJ2-2|-
CSVDRLHTGELFF
TGCAGCGTTGATCGGCTGCACACCGGGGAGCTGTTTTTT
>-|TRBV21-1|TRBJ2-7|-
CASSKGEVRAGNEQYF
TGTGCCAGCAGCAAAGGGGAGGTCAGGGCCGGCAACGAGCAGTACTTC
>-|TRBV27|TRBJ2-1|-
CASSLSSAPPGEQFF
TGTGCCAGCAGTTTATCGTCGGCCCCACCCGGTGAGCAGTTCTTC
>-|TRBV29-1|TRBJ1-2|-
CSVDIRNYGYTF
TGCAGCGTGGACATCCGGAACTATGGCTACACCTTC
>few|TRBV6-1|TRBJ1-6|-
CASSRGMGERGSPLHF
TGTGCCAGCAGTAGGGGGATGGGAGAACGGGGGTCACCCCTCCACTTT
>few|TRBV30|TRBJ1-6|TRBD1
CAWTRQGYSPLHF
TGTGCCTGGACACGACAGGGGTATTCACCCCTCCACTTT
>few|TRBV6-5|TRBJ2-5|TRBD1
CASSYPPGQGTSLYF
TGTGCCAGCAGTTACCCCCCAGGACAGGGGACGAGTCTGTACTTC
>-|TRBV7-3|TRBJ2-1|TRBD1
CASSLTAGTVSEQFF
TGTGCCAGCAGCTTAACCGCCGGGACAGTAAGTGAGCAGTTCTTC
>-|TRBV7-9|TRBJ1-2|-
CASMHPLGGFYGYTF
TGTGCCAGCATGCACCCCCTCGGGGGGTTCTATGGCTACACCTTC
>-|TRBV6-2/TRBV6-3|TRBJ2-6|-
CASSYTVSGANVLTF
TGTGCCAGCAGTTACACGGTCTCTGGGGCCAACGTCCTGACTTTC
>-|TRBV10-3|TRBJ2-1|TRBD2
CAISESTSGGAGEQFF
TGTGCCATCAGTGAGTCGACTAGCGGGGGGGCGGGTGAGCAGTTCTTC
>-|TRBV5-1|TRBJ1-1|-
CASSSARSTEAFF
TGCGCCAGCAGCTCAGCCCGGAGCACTGAAGCTTTCTTT
>-|TRBV20-1|TRBJ2-7|TRBD2
CSAPQLTSGGEQYF
TGCAGTGCTCCTCAGTTGACTAGCGGGGGCGAGCAGTACTTC
>few|TRBV6-1|TRBJ1-5|-
CASRDGGSNQPQHF
TGTGCCAGCAGGGACGGAGGTAGCAATCAGCCCCAGCATTTT